The clone carrying this TCR beta chain was seen a handful of times. Antigen unknown. Germline V gives CDR1 SGHRS, CDR2 YFSETQ. Trimming removed 2 bases from V and 3 bases from J; junction bases left unmatched: 6. The CDR3 spans 17 residues. This sample stems from a study of cytomegalovirus exposure and HLA in healthy donors. The study, taken as a whole, reports: Most TCR beta V segments were productive about 87% or about 30% of the time in an earlier analysis. TRBV6-2, TRBV6-3 and some other V segments were excluded as indistinguishable. Several of the most significant clusters were apparently associated with common viral pathogens in a later analysis.

In the PCR, 60 Vbeta and 13 Jbeta primers were used. Per the original data handling: About 9.9 million shared chains were among around 80 million unique TCR beta chains counted in a later analysis. Assay used: immunoSEQ multiplex PCR; TCRdb lists only in-frame clones, some missing. From that table come the V and J calls and clone size; the DNA was used to work out D and trimming. The table has around 140,000 clones, approximately 77% seen once; the top ten hold approximately 0.94%. The origin of this receptor is a woman aged 55-69 years in good health and CMV-seronegative. The sample consisted of PBMCs. This chain uses TRBV5-1 with TRBJ2-3; 13 nucleotides match TRBD2. The CDR3 here is CASSFRLAGGLTDTQYF. DNA of the CDR3: TGCGCCAGCAGCTTCCGACTAGCGGGGGGCCTGACAGATACGCAGTATTTT.